This TCR beta chain was obtained from a study of blood T cells in healthy people across ages. There are 14 residues in the CDR3. The V end was cut by 5 bases, the J end by 4 bases, with 14 bases between. Germline V gene data show CDR1 as LNHDA and CDR2 as SQIVND (reference sequence). Using a J-beta primer mix together with a sample-barcoded 5' primer, a second PCR was run for roughly 6 to 11 cycles. Each CDR3 protein gets one entry after TCRdb re-called the 5' RACE reads with MiXCR. The table includes about 1,800,000 distinct CDR3 sequences, approximately 28% detected once. Every participating donor contributed roughly 11 milliliters of peripheral blood through a draw.

Sequenced material: blood. The chain couples TRBV19 to TRBJ1-2; perhaps TRBD1 as D (5 bases). The sequence was obtained from a woman aged 25 to 39 in good health. The CDR3 sequence: CASSVRRDSYGYTF. CDR3 nucleotide sequence: TGTGCCAGTAGTGTCCGCAGGGATTCCTATGGCTACACCTTC. The whole variable domain, filled in from reference TRBV19 and TRBJ1-2, reads DGGITQSPKYLFRKEGQNVTLSCEQNLNHDAMYWYRQDPGQGLRLIYYSQIVNDFQKGDIAEGYSVSREKKESFPLTVTSAQKNPTAFYLCASSVRRDSYGYTFGSGTRLTVV.